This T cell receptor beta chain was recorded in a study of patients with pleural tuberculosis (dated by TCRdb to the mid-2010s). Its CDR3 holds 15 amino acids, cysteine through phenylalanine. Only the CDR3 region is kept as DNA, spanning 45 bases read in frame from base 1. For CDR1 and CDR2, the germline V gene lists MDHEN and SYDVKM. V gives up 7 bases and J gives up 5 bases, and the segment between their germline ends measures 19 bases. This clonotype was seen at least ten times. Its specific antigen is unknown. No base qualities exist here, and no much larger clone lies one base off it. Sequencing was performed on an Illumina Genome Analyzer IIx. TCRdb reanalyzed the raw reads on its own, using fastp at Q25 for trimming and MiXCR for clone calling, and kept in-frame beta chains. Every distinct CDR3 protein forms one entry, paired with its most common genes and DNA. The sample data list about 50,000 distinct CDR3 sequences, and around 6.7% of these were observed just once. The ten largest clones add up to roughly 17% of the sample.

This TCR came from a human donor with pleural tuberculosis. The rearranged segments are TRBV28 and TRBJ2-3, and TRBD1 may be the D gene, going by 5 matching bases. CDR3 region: CASKKPKGWKDTQYF. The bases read TGTGCCAGCAAGAAGCCCAAGGGGTGGAAAGATACGCAGTATTTT. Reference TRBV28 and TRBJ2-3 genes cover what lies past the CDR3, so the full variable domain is DVKVTQSSRYLVKRTGEKVFLECVQDMDHENMFWYRQDPGLGLRLIYFSYDVKMKEKGDIPEGYSVSREKKERFSLILESASTNQTSMYLCASKKPKGWKDTQYFGPGTRLTVL.